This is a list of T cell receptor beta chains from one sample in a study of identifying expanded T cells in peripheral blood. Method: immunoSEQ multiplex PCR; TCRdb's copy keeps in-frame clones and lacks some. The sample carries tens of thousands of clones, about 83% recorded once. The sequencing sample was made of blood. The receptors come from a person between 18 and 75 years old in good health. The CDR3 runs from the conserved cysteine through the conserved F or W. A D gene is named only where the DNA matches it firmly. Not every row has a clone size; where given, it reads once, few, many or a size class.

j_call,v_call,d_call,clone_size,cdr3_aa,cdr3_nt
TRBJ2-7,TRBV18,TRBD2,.,CASRAGGAYEQYF,TGTGCCAGCCGGGCGGGAGGGGCCTACGAGCAGTACTTC
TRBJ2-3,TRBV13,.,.,CASSLGVTSTDTQYF,TGTGCCAGCAGCTTAGGTGTAACGTCCACAGATACGCAGTATTTT
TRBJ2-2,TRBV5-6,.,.,CASSFIAVLGPTNTGELFF,TGTGCCAGCAGCTTTATTGCTGTGTTGGGGCCCACAAACACCGGGGAGCTGTTTTTT
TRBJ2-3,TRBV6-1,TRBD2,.,CASGSASGRTDTQYF,TGTGCCAGCGGGTCGGCTAGCGGGAGGACAGATACGCAGTATTTT
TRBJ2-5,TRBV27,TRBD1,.,CARSLRMFDRTGKTQYF,TGTGCCAGGAGTTTAAGGATGTTCGACAGGACAGGGAAGACCCAGTACTTC
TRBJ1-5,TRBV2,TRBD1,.,CATRQGSSNQPQHF,TGTGCCACCCGACAGGGTTCTAGCAATCAGCCCCAGCATTTT
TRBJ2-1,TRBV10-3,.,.,CAITGALFREQFF,TGTGCCATCACCGGCGCCCTATTTCGTGAGCAGTTCTTC
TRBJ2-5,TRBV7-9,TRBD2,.,CASSLGSSGGQETQYF,TGTGCCAGCAGCTTAGGTTCGTCGGGAGGGCAAGAGACCCAGTACTTC
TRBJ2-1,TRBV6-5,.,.,CASSSGPYKKQFF,TGTGCCAGCAGTTCCGGGCCCTACAAGAAGCAGTTCTTC
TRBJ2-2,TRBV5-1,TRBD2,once,CASSQQAGDTGELFF,TGCGCCAGCAGCCAACAGGCGGGGGACACCGGGGAGCTGTTTTTT
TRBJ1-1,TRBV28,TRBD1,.,CASSPPQGGATEAFF,TGTGCCAGCAGCCCTCCCCAGGGGGGGGCTACTGAAGCTTTCTTT
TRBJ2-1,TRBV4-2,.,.,CASSQDAGDASHNEQFF,TGTGCCAGCAGCCAAGATGCCGGGGACGCCTCTCACAATGAGCAGTTCTTC
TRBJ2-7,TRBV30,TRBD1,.,CAWTTGQVAYEQYF,TGTGCCTGGACCACGGGACAGGTAGCCTACGAGCAGTACTTC
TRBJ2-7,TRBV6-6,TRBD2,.,CASNPSGSSYEQYF,TGTGCCAGCAATCCTAGCGGGAGTTCCTACGAGCAGTACTTC
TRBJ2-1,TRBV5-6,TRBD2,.,CASSLAGLAEYNEQFF,TGTGCCAGCAGCTTGGCGGGACTAGCGGAATACAATGAGCAGTTCTTC
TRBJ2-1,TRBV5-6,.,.,CASFEREYYNEQFF,TGTGCCAGCTTCGAACGGGAATACTACAATGAGCAGTTCTTC
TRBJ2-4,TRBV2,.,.,CASSEALGAQGNIQYF,TGTGCCAGCAGTGAAGCGCTTGGGGCCCAGGGAAACATTCAGTACTTC
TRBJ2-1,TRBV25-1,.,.,CASGTYSYNEQFF,TGTGCCAGCGGGACTTATTCCTACAATGAGCAGTTCTTC
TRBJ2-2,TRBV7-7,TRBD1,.,CASSWDSGGELFF,TGTGCTAGCAGCTGGGACAGCGGCGGGGAGCTGTTTTTT
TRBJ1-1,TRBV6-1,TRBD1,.,CATWTGGYEAFF,TGTGCCACCTGGACAGGGGGCTATGAAGCTTTCTTT
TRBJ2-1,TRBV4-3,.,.,CASSQRAVTYNEQFF,TGCGCCAGCAGCCAAAGAGCAGTAACTTACAATGAGCAGTTCTTC
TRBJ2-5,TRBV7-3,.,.,CASSKQAQETQYF,TGTGCCAGCAGCAAACAAGCCCAAGAGACCCAGTACTTC
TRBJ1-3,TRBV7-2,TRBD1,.,CASSLDQGTGPSGNTIYF,TGTGCCAGCAGCTTAGATCAGGGGACAGGCCCCTCTGGAAACACCATATATTTT
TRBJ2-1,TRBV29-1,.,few,CSVVFYEQFF,TGCAGCGTTGTTTTCTATGAGCAGTTCTTC
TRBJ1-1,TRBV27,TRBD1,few,CASSDSPGQGPNTEAFF,TGTGCCAGCAGTGATTCTCCGGGACAGGGGCCGAACACTGAAGCTTTCTTT
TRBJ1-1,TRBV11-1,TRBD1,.,CASSVNRGRTEAFF,TGTGCCAGCAGCGTCAACAGGGGACGAACTGAAGCTTTCTTT
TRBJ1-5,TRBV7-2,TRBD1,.,CASSFQGGSQPQHF,TGTGCCAGCAGCTTCCAGGGGGGTTCTCAGCCCCAGCATTTT
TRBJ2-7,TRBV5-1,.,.,CASSPGGDSYEQYF,TGCGCCAGCAGCCCAGGGGGGGACTCCTACGAGCAGTACTTC
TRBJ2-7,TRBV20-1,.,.,CSAPAFYEQYF,TGCAGTGCTCCGGCTTTCTACGAGCAGTACTTC
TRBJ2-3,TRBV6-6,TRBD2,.,CASSYQRLAGDYTQYF,TGTGCCAGCAGTTACCAAAGACTAGCGGGAGATTATACGCAGTATTTT
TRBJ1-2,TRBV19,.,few,CASSIEGKMNGYTF,TGTGCCAGTAGTATAGAGGGAAAAATGAATGGCTACACCTTC
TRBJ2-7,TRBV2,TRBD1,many,CASRQGFAGEQYF,TGTGCCAGCAGACAGGGGTTCGCGGGCGAGCAGTACTTC
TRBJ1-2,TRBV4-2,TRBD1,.,CASSEGGRYGYTF,TGTGCCAGCAGCGAAGGGGGCCGGTATGGCTACACCTTC
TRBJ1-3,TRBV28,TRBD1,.,CAVTGAMSGNTIYF,TGTGCCGTGACAGGGGCCATGTCTGGAAACACCATATATTTT
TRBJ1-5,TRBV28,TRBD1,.,CASSSGDRQQPQHF,TGTGCCAGCAGTTCCGGGGACAGGCAGCAGCCCCAGCATTTT
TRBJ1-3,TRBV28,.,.,CASSLPVPRAVYF,TGTGCCAGCAGTTTACCCGTCCCTCGGGCAGTCTATTTT
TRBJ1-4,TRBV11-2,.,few,CASSRMQGLNEKLFF,TGTGCCAGCAGCCGAATGCAGGGGCTAAATGAAAAACTGTTTTTT
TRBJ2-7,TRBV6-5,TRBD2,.,CASKGGSISYEQYF,TGTGCCAGCAAGGGCGGGAGTATTTCTTACGAGCAGTACTTC
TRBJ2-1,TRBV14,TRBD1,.,CASSQDRGYNEQFF,TGTGCCAGCAGCCAGGACAGGGGCTACAATGAGCAGTTCTTC
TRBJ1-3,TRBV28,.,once,CASSRTDGNTIYF,TGTGCCAGCAGCCGGACAGATGGAAACACCATATATTTT
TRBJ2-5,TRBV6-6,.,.,CASSYEYGQETQYF,TGTGCCAGCAGTTATGAGTACGGCCAAGAGACCCAGTACTTC
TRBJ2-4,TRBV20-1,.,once,CSAPSADIQYF,TGCAGTGCTCCGTCGGCGGACATTCAGTACTTC
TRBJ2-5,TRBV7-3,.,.,CASSLFGREEETQYF,TGTGCCAGCAGCTTATTCGGCAGGGAAGAAGAGACCCAGTACTTC
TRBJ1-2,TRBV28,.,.,CASSLPNDRLGGYTF,TGTGCCAGCAGTTTACCAAACGACAGGTTGGGAGGCTACACCTTC
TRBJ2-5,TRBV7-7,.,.,CASSLILARETQYF,TGTGCTAGCAGCTTAATCCTAGCGCGTGAGACCCAGTACTTC
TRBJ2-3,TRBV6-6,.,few,CASSYQEDTYTDTQYF,TGTGCCAGCAGTTACCAGGAGGACACTTACACAGATACGCAGTATTTT
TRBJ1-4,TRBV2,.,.,CASSPQTSSNEKLFF,TGTGCCAGCAGTCCACAGACAAGTTCCAATGAAAAACTGTTTTTT
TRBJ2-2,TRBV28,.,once,CASNFGVGSDTGELFF,TGTGCCAGCAACTTCGGGGTTGGTAGCGACACCGGGGAGCTGTTTTTT
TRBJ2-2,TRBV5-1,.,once,CASSLGTHNTGELFF,TGCGCCAGCAGCTTAGGGACTCACAACACCGGGGAGCTGTTTTTT
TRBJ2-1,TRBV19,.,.,CASSMGGNEQFF,TGTGCCAGTAGTATGGGAGGCAATGAGCAGTTCTTC
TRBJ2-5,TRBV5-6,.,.,CASSLGDKQETQYF,TGTGCCAGCAGCTTGGGGGACAAGCAAGAGACCCAGTACTTC
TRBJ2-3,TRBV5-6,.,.,CASSRYFGTDTQYF,TGTGCCAGCAGCAGATATTTTGGCACAGATACGCAGTATTTT
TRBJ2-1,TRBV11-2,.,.,CASSSLRGRSYNEQFF,TGTGCCAGCAGCTCTCTCAGGGGCCGCTCCTACAATGAGCAGTTCTTC
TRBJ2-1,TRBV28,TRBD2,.,CASSFSGRAREQFF,TGTGCCAGCAGTTTTAGCGGGAGGGCCCGTGAGCAGTTCTTC
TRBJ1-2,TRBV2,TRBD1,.,CASSGGQNYGYTF,TGTGCCAGCAGTGGGGGACAGAACTATGGCTACACCTTC
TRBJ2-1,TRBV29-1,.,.,CSVTGEQFF,TGCAGCGTCACGGGGGAGCAGTTCTTC
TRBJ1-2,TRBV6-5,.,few,CASSPGANYGYTF,TGTGCCAGCAGTCCGGGGGCGAACTATGGCTACACCTTC
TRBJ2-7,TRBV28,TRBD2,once,CASSSPGLAGPDEQYF,TGTGCCAGCAGTTCCCCTGGGCTAGCGGGTCCTGACGAGCAGTACTTC
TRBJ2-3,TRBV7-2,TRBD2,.,CASSLHSGRAAADTQYF,TGTGCCAGCAGCTTGCATAGCGGGAGGGCCGCGGCAGATACGCAGTATTTT
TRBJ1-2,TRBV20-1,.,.,CSAPRSGGYTF,TGCAGTGCTCCTCGATCGGGGGGCTACACCTTC